This TCR beta chain was recovered during a study of control samples from healthy donors and cancer patients. TCRdb's table, derived via immunoSEQ multiplex PCR, lists solely in-frame clones and lacks some. The table records some 70,000 clones, more than 75% of them present only once. This CDR3 has 14 amino acids. V lost 3 bases to trimming and J lost 1 base, with 9 bases between them. Looked up from germline, CDR1 is MNHEY and CDR2 is SMNVEV (reference sequence). J is TRBJ1-1 and V is TRBV27; D is unclear. Sequenced input: PBMCs. The TCR was taken from a woman between 50 and 59 years old with lung cancer. The CDR3 loop reads CASSFFRGNTEAFF. The CDR3 bases are TGTGCCAGCAGTTTTTTCCGAGGGAACACTGAAGCTTTCTTT.